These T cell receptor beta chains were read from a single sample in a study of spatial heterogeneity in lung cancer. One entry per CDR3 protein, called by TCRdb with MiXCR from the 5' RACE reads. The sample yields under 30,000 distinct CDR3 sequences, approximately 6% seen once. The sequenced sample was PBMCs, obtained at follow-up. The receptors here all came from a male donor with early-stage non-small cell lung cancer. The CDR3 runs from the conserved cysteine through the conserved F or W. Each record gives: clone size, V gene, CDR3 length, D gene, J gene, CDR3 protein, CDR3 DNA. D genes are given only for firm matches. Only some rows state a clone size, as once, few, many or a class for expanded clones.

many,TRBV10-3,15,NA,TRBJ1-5,CAISEGTLSNQPQHF,TGTGCCATCAGTGAGGGCACCCTCAGCAATCAGCCCCAGCATTTT
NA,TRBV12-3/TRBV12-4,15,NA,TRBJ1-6,CASCRTGGKNSPLHF,TGTGCCAGCTGTCGCACGGGGGGTAAGAATTCACCCCTCCACTTT
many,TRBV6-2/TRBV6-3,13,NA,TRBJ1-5,CASRPGEYQPQHF,TGTGCCAGCAGGCCAGGGGAGTACCAGCCCCAGCATTTT
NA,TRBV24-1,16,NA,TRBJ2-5,CATSGGRTTYQETQYF,TGTGCCACCAGTGGAGGTCGGACAACGTACCAAGAGACCCAGTACTTC
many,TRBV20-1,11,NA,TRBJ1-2,CSARGTYGYTF,TGCAGTGCTAGAGGGACCTATGGCTACACCTTC
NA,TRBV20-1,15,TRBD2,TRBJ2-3,CSAYPGLARTDTQYF,TGCAGTGCTTACCCGGGACTAGCGAGGACAGATACGCAGTATTTT
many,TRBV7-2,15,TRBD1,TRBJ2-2,CASSLGGGETGELFF,TGTGCCAGCAGCTTAGGAGGGGGCGAAACCGGGGAGCTGTTTTTT
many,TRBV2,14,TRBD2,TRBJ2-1,CASRTSGGAHEQFF,TGTGCCAGCAGGACTAGCGGGGGAGCCCATGAGCAGTTCTTC
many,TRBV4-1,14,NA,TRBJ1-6,CASSQERYNSPLHF,TGCGCCAGCAGCCAAGAAAGGTATAATTCACCCCTCCACTTT
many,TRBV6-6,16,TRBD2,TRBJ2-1,CASSYSLAGVDNEQFF,TGTGCCAGCAGTTACTCTTTAGCGGGAGTAGACAATGAGCAGTTCTTC
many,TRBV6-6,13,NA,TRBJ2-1,CASSYPQYNEQFF,TGTGCCAGCAGTTACCCACAGTACAATGAGCAGTTCTTC